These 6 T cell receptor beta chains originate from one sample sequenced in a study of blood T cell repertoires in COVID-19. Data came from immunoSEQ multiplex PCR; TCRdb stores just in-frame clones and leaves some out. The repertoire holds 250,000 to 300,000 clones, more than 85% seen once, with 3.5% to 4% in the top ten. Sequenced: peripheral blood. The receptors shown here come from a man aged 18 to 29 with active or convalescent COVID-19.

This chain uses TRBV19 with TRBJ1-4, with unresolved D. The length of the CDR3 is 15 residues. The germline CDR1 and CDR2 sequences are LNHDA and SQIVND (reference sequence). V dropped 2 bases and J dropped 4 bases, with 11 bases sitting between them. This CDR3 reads CASSILSGNNEKLFF. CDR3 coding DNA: TGTGCCAGTAGTATATTATCGGGTAATAATGAAAAACTGTTTTTT.

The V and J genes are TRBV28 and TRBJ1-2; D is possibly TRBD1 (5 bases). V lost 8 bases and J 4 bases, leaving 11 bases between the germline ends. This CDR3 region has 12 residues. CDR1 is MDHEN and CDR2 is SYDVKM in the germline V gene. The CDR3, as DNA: TGTGCCAGCGGTGGGGCAGCCTATGGCTACACCTTC. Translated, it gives CASGGAAYGYTF.

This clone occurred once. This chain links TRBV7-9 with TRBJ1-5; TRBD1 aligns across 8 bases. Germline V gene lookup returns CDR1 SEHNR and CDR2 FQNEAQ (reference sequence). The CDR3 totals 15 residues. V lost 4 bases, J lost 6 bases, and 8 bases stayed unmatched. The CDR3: CASSSDRGVGQPQHF. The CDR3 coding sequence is TGTGCCAGCAGCTCAGACAGGGGAGTTGGTCAGCCCCAGCATTTT.

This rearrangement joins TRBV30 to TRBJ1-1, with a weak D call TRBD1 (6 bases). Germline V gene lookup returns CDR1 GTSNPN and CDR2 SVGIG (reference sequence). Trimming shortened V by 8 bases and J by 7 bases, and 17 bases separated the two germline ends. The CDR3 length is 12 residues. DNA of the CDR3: TGTGCCAGTAACAGGGAAAAGGGTGAAGCTTTCTTT. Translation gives CASNREKGEAFF. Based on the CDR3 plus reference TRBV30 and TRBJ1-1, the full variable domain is SQTIHQWPATLVQPVGSPLSLECTVEGTSNPNLYWYRQAAGRGLQLLFYSVGIGQISSEVPQNLSASRPQDRQFILSSKKLLLSDSGFYLCASNREKGEAFFGQGTRLTVV.

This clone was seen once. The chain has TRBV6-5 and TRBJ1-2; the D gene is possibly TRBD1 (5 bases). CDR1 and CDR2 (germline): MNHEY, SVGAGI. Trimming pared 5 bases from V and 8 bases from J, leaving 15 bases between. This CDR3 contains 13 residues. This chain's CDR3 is CASSLSGLSGYTF. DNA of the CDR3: TGTGCCAGCAGTCTTTCAGGGTTGAGCGGCTACACCTTC.

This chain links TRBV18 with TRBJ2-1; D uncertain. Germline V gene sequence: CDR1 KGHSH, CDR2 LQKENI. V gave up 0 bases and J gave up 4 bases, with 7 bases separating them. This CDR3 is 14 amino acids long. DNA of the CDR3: TGTGCCAGCTCACCACCCCCTATTTACAATGAGCAGTTCTTC. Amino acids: CASSPPPIYNEQFF.